One sample yielded the 8 T cell receptor beta chains listed below, sequenced in a study of T-cell reconstitution after alpha-beta-depleted transplantation in children. The authors prepared the TCRbeta library with unique molecular identifiers. A single record per CDR3 protein comes from TCRdb applying MiXCR to the PCR reads. The sample has some 200,000 distinct CDR3 sequences; approximately 6% are singletons. The input for sequencing was PBMCs, taken before TCRalphabeta/CD19-depleted stem cell transplant. The receptors shown here come from a girl less than two years old with combined immunodeficiency, due to receive a stem cell transplant.

This clonotype was seen at least ten times. The V and J genes are TRBV7-8 and TRBJ2-7; 9 bases agree with TRBD1. The V and J ends lost 5 bases and 2 bases, in that order; junction bases with no gene match: 7. The CDR3 covers 15 residues. CDR1 and CDR2 from the germline V gene are SGHVS and FQNEAQ. CDR3 nucleotide sequence: TGTGCCAGCAGCAAACAGGGACAGGGCACCTACGAGCAGTACTTC. Its translation is CASSKQGQGTYEQYF.

This clonotype was seen at least ten times. CDR3 sequence (DNA): TGTGCCAGCAGTTTAGGGGGATTCTATGGCTACACCTTC. Its translation: CASSLGGFYGYTF. The V and J genes are TRBV28 and TRBJ1-2; D is perhaps TRBD1 (5 bases). V was pared by 2 bases and J by 4 bases, with 8 bases between. This CDR3 has 13 residues. Germline CDR1 MDHEN, CDR2 SYDVKM.

Concerning this clonotype: A much bigger clone sits one base away, suggesting this may be a read error. V gene TRBV24-1 combines with J gene TRBJ1-5, with D perhaps TRBD1 (6 bases). CDR3 length equals 16 residues. Germline V gene sequence: CDR1 KGHDR, CDR2 SFDVKD. CDR3 nucleotides: TGTGCCACCAGTAAGGGGGGGGCACAGTTCAATCAGCCCAAGCATTTT. It is translated as CATSKGGAQFNQPKHF.

This clonotype was counted ten times or more. This chain connects TRBV28 to TRBJ1-2; D unresolved. The CDR3 length is 12 residues. V was clipped by 5 bases and J by 6 bases, with 10 bases between them. Germline V lookup: CDR1 MDHEN, CDR2 SYDVKM. The CDR3 sequence: CASSPNWDGYTF. In DNA form, the CDR3 reads TGTGCCAGCAGTCCGAACTGGGATGGCTACACCTTC.

The rearrangement uses TRBV5-1 and TRBJ2-3; the D gene is possibly TRBD2 (6 bases). The V gene lost 2 bases and the J gene lost 14 bases, with 24 bases spanning the gap. Germline V gene data show CDR1 as SGHRS and CDR2 as YFSETQ. The CDR3 has 15 amino acids. The CDR3 spells CASSFFFGEDYELYF. CDR3 DNA sequence: TGCGCCAGCAGCTTCTTCTTCGGGGAGGACTACGAGCTGTATTTT.

This clonotype was picked up many times. The gene calls are TRBV14 and TRBJ2-1; no reliable D call. V was pared by 4 bases and J by 10 bases, with 17 bases between. The CDR3 has 14 amino acids. The germline CDR1 and CDR2 sequences are SGHDN and FVKESK. CDR3 region: CASSPLPSAGEQFF. CDR3 DNA sequence: TGTGCCAGCAGCCCACTTCCTTCCGCCGGGGAGCAGTTCTTC.

This clonotype was recorded at least ten times. J is TRBJ2-2 and V is TRBV5-1; the match to TRBD2 covers 8 bases. The CDR3 covers 17 residues. Unmatched junction bases numbered 16, after V lost 4 bases and J lost 8 bases. Germline V lookup: CDR1 SGHRS, CDR2 YFSETQ. The CDR3 DNA follows: TGCGCCAGCAGCCCGGATGGGGCGGGGGGCCGTCCTGGGGAGCTGTTTTTT. Protein: CASSPDGAGGRPGELFF.

A few counts support this clonotype. The chain has TRBV5-6 and TRBJ1-5; weak D call: TRBD1 (5 bases). V was pared by 1 base and J by 3 bases, with 11 bases between. The CDR3 is made up of 15 amino acids. CDR1 and CDR2 (germline): SGHDT, YYEEEE. CDR3 loop: CASSLSRAPNQPQHF. The CDR3 DNA reads as TGTGCCAGCAGCTTGTCCAGGGCCCCCAATCAGCCCCAGCATTTT.